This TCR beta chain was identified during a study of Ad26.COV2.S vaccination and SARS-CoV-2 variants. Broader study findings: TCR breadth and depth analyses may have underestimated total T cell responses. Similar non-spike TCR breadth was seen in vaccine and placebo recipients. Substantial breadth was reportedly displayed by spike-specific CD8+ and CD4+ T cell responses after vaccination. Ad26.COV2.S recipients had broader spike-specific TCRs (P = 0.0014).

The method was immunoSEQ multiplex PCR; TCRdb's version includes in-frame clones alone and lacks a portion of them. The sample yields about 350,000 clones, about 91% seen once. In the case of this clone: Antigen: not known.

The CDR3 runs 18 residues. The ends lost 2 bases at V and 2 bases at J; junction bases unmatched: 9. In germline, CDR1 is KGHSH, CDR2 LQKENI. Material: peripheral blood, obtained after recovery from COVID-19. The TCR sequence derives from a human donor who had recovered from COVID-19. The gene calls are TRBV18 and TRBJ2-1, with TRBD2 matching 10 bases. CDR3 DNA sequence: TGTGCCAGCTCACCATCGGGGTTAGCGGGGGGAGCCTACAATGAGCAGTTCTTC. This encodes CASSPSGLAGGAYNEQFF.